This TCR beta chain derives from a study of T-cell reconstitution after alpha-beta-depleted transplantation in children. The germline V gene has CDR1 MDHEN and CDR2 SYDVKM. V was clipped by 8 bases and J by 5 bases, with 21 bases between them. The CDR3 loop spans 15 amino acids. Unique molecular identifiers were used in preparing the TCRbeta library. MiXCR, run by TCRdb on the PCR reads, gives a single entry per CDR3 protein. The table records hundreds of thousands of distinct CDR3 sequences, roughly 18% of them present only once. J is TRBJ1-1 and V is TRBV28, with a possible D match to TRBD1 (6 bases). The clonotype originates from a human donor who donated a stem cell graft to a child with acute lymphoblastic leukemia. The specimen comprised PBMCs from the stem cell graft donor, sampled from the stem cell graft. The CDR3 coding sequence is TGTGCCAGCTACCCCATGGGGGGGGCAGAAACTGAAGCTTTCTTT. Its translation: CASYPMGGAETEAFF.